Listed here are 7 T cell receptor beta chains from one sample, sequenced in a study of post-analysis software for immune sequencing data. Study-wide findings and caveats: Patients showed TRBV5-6, TRBV5-1 and TRBV20-1 among roughly five TRBV segments more frequent than in controls.

Unique molecular identifiers tagged the TCR beta cDNA libraries. MiXCR, run by TCRdb on the PCR reads, gives a single entry per CDR3 protein. The sample carries hundreds of thousands of distinct CDR3 sequences, 44% recorded once. Their target antigens are unknown. The specimen was blood. Receptor source: a girl aged 10 to 17 with multiple sclerosis.

V usage is TRBV29-1 and J usage is TRBJ1-1; D might be TRBD1 (5 bases). There are 11 residues in the CDR3. Germline loops: CDR1 SQVTM, CDR2 ANQGSEA. Trimming shortened V by 7 bases and J by 6 bases, and 12 bases separated the two germline ends. The CDR3 reads CSGFRDAEAFF. In DNA form, the CDR3 reads TGCAGCGGCTTCCGGGACGCTGAAGCTTTCTTT.

The table lists this clonotype with a few counts. The CDR3 bases are TGCAGTGCTAGAGAACAGGGAGGCTCTGGGGCCAACGTCCTGACTTTC. Its translation: CSAREQGGSGANVLTF. The J gene is TRBJ2-6, the V gene TRBV20-1; D assignment may be TRBD1 or TRBD2 (6 bases each). This CDR3 spans 16 amino acids. V lost 0 bases to trimming and J lost 0 bases, with 9 bases between them. The germline V gene has CDR1 DFQATT and CDR2 SNEGSKA (reference sequence).

The chain is built from TRBV6-5 and TRBJ1-1, with D possibly being TRBD1 (6 bases). Trimming stripped 5 bases from V and 10 bases from J, with 17 bases between. Per the germline V gene, CDR1 is MNHEY and CDR2 is SVGAGI. CDR3 length: 13 residues. The DNA of the CDR3 is TGTGCCAGCAGTAAGACCACAGGGCGGGGAGCTTTCTTT. This sequence encodes CASSKTTGRGAFF.

This clonotype was found a few times. This chain uses TRBV6-5 with TRBJ2-5, with 14 bases aligning to TRBD2. CDR1 is MNHEY and CDR2 is SVGAGI in the germline V gene. The CDR3 has 17 residues. V lost 4 bases to trimming and J lost 5 bases; unmatched junction nucleotides: 9. The CDR3 sequence: CASSLGLAGVRTETQYF. DNA for the CDR3: TGTGCCAGCAGTTTGGGACTAGCGGGAGTTAGAACGGAGACCCAGTACTTC.

V usage is TRBV9 and J usage is TRBJ1-5; D uncertain. This CDR3 is built from 13 residues. Germline V gene lookup returns CDR1 SGDLS and CDR2 YYNGEE. The V and J ends lost 8 bases and 0 bases respectively, with 9 bases between them. CDR3 DNA sequence: TGTGCCAGGACGCCGATTAGCAATCAGCCCCAGCATTTT. As protein: CARTPISNQPQHF.

The chain is built from TRBV20-1 and TRBJ1-6, with D tentatively TRBD1 (6 bases). The V end was cut by 5 bases, the J end by 9 bases, with 17 bases between. Germline-derived CDR1 and CDR2 are DFQATT and SNEGSKA (reference sequence). This CDR3 is 14 amino acids long. The CDR3 loop reads CSAEVWGAGSPLHF. Here the CDR3 DNA reads TGCAGTGCTGAAGTATGGGGGGCAGGTTCACCCCTCCACTTT.

This sequence joins TRBV20-1 and TRBJ2-7; tentatively, D is TRBD2 (5 bases). The CDR3 sequence is 14 residues long. Germline V lookup: CDR1 DFQATT, CDR2 SNEGSKA (reference sequence). Trimming took off 6 bases at V and 2 bases at J, with 17 bases between the two ends. CDR3 nucleotides: TGCAGTGCCACGGGTGAAGGGAGCGCCTACGAGCAGTACTTC. Translating it yields CSATGEGSAYEQYF.